The 5 T cell receptor beta chains below all came from one sample that was sequenced in a study of cytomegalovirus exposure and HLA in healthy donors. PCR amplification relied on 60 Vbeta primers (plus 13 Jbeta primers). The protocol was immunoSEQ multiplex PCR, while the TCRdb copy is restricted to in-frame clones and leaves out a portion. Here the sample spans 35,000 to 50,000 clones, roughly 80% being singletons. Sequenced input: PBMCs. These receptors were collected from a man younger than 40 in good health and CMV-seronegative.

This chain links TRBV4-1 with TRBJ2-1; 16 positions agree with TRBD2. The CDR3 contains 17 residues. The germline V gene encodes CDR1 MGHRA and CDR2 YSYEKL. Trimming removed 3 bases from V and 8 bases from J; junction bases left unmatched: 7. The chain's CDR3 is CASSQGGTSGRGYEQFF. CDR3 nucleotides: TGCGCCAGCAGCCAGGGCGGGACTAGCGGGAGGGGCTATGAGCAGTTCTTC.

This chain links TRBV2 with TRBJ1-6, with 7 nucleotides matching TRBD1. Germline V lookup: CDR1 SNHLY, CDR2 FYNNEI. Trimming removed 4 bases from V and 10 bases from J; junction bases left unmatched: 4. The CDR3 extends over 13 amino acids. The CDR3 nucleotides are TGTGCCAGCAGTGTAACAGGGGACTCACCCCTCCACTTT. This translates into CASSVTGDSPLHF.

Comments on this clone: The missing conserved phenylalanine or tryptophan at the end of this CDR3 makes a read error likely. It is unclear where the CDR3 begins or ends on the DNA, so no DNA is shown, and the CDR3 is as TCRdb lists it. The gene calls are TRBV11-2 and TRBJ2-7; TRBD1 was called by the table and not checked on the DNA. Germline-derived CDR1 and CDR2 are SGHAT and FQNNGV. Counting both end residues, the CDR3 totals 14 amino acids. This chain's CDR3 is CASSQTTGGTGGGL.

This clone was seen more than once but under ten times. The V gene is TRBV6-6, the J gene TRBJ2-2; no definite D call. The CDR3 is 14 residues long. V gave up 0 bases and J gave up 7 bases, with 9 bases separating them. CDR1 MNHNY and CDR2 SVGAGI come from the germline V gene (reference sequence). The CDR3 spells CASSYSMENGELFF. The CDR3 region has the DNA TGTGCCAGCAGTTACTCGATGGAGAACGGGGAGCTGTTTTTT.

The chain employs TRBV29-1 and TRBJ2-5; 9 bases map to TRBD2. V lost 8 bases and J lost 5; bases outside the gene matches: 6. The CDR3 is 12 residues long. From germline, CDR1 is SQVTM and CDR2 ANQGSEA. CDR3 sequence (DNA): TGCAGCCCCGTAGCGGGAGACGAGACCCAGTACTTC. Residues: CSPVAGDETQYF.